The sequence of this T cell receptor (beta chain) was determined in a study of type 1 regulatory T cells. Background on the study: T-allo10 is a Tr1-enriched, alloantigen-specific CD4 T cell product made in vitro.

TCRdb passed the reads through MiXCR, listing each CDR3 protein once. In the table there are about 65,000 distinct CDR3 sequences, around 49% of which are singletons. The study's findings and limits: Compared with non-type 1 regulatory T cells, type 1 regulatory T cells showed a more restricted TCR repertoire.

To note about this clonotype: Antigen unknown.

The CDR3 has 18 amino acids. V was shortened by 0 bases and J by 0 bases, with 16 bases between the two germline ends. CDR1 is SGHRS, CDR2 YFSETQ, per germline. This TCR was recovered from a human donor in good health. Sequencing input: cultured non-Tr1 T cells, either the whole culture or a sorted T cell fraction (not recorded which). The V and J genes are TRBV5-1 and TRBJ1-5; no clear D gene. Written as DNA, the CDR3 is TGCGCCAGCAGCTTGGGTCCCCAAGGAGGTGATAGCAATCAGCCCCAGCATTTT. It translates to CASSLGPQGGDSNQPQHF.